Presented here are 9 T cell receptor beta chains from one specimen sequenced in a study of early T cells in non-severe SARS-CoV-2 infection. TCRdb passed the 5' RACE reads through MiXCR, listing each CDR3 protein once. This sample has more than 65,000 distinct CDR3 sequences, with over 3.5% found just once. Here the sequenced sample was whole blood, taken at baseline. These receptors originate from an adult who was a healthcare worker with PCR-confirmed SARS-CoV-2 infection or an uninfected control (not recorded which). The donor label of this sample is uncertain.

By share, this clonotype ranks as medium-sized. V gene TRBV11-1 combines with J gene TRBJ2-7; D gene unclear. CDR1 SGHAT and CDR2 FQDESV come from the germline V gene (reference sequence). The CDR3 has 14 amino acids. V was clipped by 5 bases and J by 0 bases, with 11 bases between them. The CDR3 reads CASSRTLSSYEQYF. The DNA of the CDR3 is TGTGCCAGCAGCCGGACCCTCAGCTCCTACGAGCAGTACTTC.

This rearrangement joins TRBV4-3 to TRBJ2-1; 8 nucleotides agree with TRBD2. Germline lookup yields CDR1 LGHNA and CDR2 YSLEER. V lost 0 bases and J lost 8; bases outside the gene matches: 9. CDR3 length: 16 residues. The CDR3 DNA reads TGCGCCAGCAGCCAAGATCTTGGGCGGGGGGTTGATGAGCAGTTCTTC. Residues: CASSQDLGRGVDEQFF.

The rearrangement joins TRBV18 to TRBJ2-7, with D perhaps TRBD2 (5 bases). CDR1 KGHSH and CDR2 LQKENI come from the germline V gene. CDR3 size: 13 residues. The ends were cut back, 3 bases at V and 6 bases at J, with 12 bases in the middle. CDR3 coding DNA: TGTGCCAGCTCACCGGGGAGCGAAAGCGAGCAGTACTTC. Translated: CASSPGSESEQYF.

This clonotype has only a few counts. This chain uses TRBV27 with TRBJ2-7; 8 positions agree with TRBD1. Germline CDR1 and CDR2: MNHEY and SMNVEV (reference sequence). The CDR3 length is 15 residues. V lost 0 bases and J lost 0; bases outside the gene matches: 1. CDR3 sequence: CASSLSTGVSYEQYF. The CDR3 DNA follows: TGTGCCAGCAGTTTATCGACAGGGGTCTCCTACGAGCAGTACTTC.

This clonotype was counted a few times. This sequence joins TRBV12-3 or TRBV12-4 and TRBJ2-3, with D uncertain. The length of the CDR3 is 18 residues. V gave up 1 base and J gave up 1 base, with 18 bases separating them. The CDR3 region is CASSLDLFLSQGTDTQYF. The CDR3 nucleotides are TGTGCCAGCAGTTTAGATCTCTTCCTGAGTCAAGGCACAGATACGCAGTATTTT.

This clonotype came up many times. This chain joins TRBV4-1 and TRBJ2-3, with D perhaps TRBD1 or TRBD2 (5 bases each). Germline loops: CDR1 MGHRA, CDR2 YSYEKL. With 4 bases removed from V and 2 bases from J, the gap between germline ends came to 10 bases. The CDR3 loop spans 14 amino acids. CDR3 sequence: CASSRGRITDTQYF. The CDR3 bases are TGCGCCAGCAGCCGGGGACGGATCACAGATACGCAGTATTTT.

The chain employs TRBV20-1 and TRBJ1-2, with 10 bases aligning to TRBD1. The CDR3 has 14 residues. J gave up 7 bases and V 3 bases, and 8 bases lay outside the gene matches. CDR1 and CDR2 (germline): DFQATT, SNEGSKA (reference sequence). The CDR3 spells CSARRRQGARGYTF. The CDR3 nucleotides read TGCAGTGCTAGGCGACGACAGGGGGCGCGTGGCTACACCTTC.

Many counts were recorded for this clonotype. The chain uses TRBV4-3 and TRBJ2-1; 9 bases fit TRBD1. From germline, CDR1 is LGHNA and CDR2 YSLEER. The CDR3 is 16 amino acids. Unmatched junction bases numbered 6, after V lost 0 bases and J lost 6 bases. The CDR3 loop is CASSQDPQGAFNEQFF. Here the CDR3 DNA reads TGCGCCAGCAGCCAAGATCCACAGGGGGCATTCAATGAGCAGTTCTTC.

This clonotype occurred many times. In nucleotides, the CDR3 is TGTGCCAGCAGCGCCGATTTGCGGGGGGGCCGTACCGGGGAGCTGTTTTTT. Its translation is CASSADLRGGRTGELFF. The V and J genes are TRBV7-2 and TRBJ2-2; 9 bases line up with TRBD2. Germline V gene data show CDR1 as SGHTA and CDR2 as FQGNSA. Unmatched junction bases numbered 12, after V lost 5 bases and J lost 5 bases. The CDR3 spans 17 residues.